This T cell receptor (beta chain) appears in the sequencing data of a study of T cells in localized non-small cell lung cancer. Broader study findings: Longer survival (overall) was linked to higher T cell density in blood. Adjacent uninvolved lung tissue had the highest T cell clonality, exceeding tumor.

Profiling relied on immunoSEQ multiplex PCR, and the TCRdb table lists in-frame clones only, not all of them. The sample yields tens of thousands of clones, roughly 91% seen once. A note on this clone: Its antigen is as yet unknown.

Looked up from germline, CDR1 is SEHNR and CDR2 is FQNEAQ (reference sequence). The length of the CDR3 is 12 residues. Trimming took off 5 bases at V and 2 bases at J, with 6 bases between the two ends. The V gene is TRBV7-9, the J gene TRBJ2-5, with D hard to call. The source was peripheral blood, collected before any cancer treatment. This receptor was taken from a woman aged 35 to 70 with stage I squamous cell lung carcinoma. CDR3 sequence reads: CASSDTQETQYF. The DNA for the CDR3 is TGTGCCAGCAGCGACACACAAGAGACCCAGTACTTC.